Each of the 14 T cell receptor beta chains below was sequenced from the same sample in a study of blood T cell repertoires in COVID-19. Sequencing used immunoSEQ multiplex PCR; TCRdb keeps in-frame clones, though not all of them. Of some 200,000 clones listed, less than 85% were seen once; the top ten hold 4% to 6.5%. The sample consisted of PBMCs or T cells enriched from blood (not recorded which). The receptors derive from a woman aged 55-69 years with acute COVID-19.

In DNA, the CDR3 is TGTGCCAGCAGCTTAGGAGGAGCGGGAGAGCCCTACAATGAGCAGTTCTTC. Translated, it gives CASSLGGAGEPYNEQFF. The chain carries TRBV7-8 and TRBJ2-1; the match to TRBD2 covers 8 bases. Trimming removed 1 base from V and 2 bases from J; junction bases left unmatched: 7. This CDR3 region has 17 residues. The germline gives CDR1 SGHVS, CDR2 FQNEAQ.

The V and J genes are TRBV9 and TRBJ2-1; the D is unclear. The ends were cut back, 0 bases at V and 5 bases at J, with 12 bases in the middle. CDR1 SGDLS and CDR2 YYNGEE come from the germline V gene. CDR3 length: 15 residues. The CDR3 bases are TGTGCCAGCAGCGTAGGAGATACGTTCGACAATGAGCAGTTCTTC. This encodes CASSVGDTFDNEQFF.

This chain links TRBV5-4 with TRBJ1-5, with a tentative D call TRBD1 (5 bases). Germline CDR1 SGHNT, CDR2 YYREEE (reference sequence). This CDR3 region has 15 residues. V dropped 0 bases and J dropped 3 bases, with 10 bases sitting between them. The CDR3 loop is CASSLAGGANQPQHF. The DNA for the CDR3 is TGTGCCAGCAGCTTGGCCGGGGGTGCCAATCAGCCCCAGCATTTT.

J is TRBJ2-1 and V is TRBV3-1 (or the pseudogene TRBV3-2); TRBD1 might be the D (5 bases). Germline loops: CDR1 LGHDT, CDR2 YNNKEL (reference sequence). With 0 bases removed from V and 10 bases from J, the gap between germline ends came to 19 bases. The CDR3 has 16 amino acids. The chain's CDR3 is CASSQDRVAGSEEQFF. The CDR3 DNA reads TGTGCCAGCAGCCAAGATAGGGTGGCAGGGTCCGAGGAGCAGTTCTTC.

This sequence joins TRBV5-1 and TRBJ1-1; the match to TRBD1 covers 7 bases. The CDR3 extends over 17 amino acids. The germline V gene encodes CDR1 SGHRS and CDR2 YFSETQ. V shed 4 bases and J 0 bases; nucleotides not matched to a gene: 12. The CDR3 DNA reads as TGCGCCAGCAGCAAAATAATCACAGGGGAAATGAACACTGAAGCTTTCTTT. It yields the protein CASSKIITGEMNTEAFF.

This clone has just one count. This chain uses TRBV7-9 with TRBJ1-2; 8 bases are a match to TRBD1. The CDR3 extends over 15 amino acids. Germline V CDR1 and CDR2: SEHNR, FQNEAQ (reference sequence). V gave up 5 bases and J gave up 8 bases; unmatched junction bases: 13. CDR3 DNA sequence: TGTGCCAGCAGCCGCGGACAGGGATCTATAGAGGGCTACACCTTC. Its translation: CASSRGQGSIEGYTF. Using reference TRBV7-9 and TRBJ1-2 for the parts outside the CDR3, the full variable domain is DTGVSQNPRHKITKRGQNVTFRCDPISEHNRLYWYRQTLGQGPEFLTYFQNEAQLEKSRLLSDRFSAERPKGSFSTLEIQRTEQGDSAMYLCASSRGQGSIEGYTFGSGTRLTVV.

J is TRBJ2-7 and V is TRBV7-2; perhaps TRBD2 as D (5 bases). V was shortened by 5 bases and J by 4 bases, with 12 bases between the two germline ends. The CDR3 runs to 13 residues. CDR1 is SGHTA, CDR2 FQGNSA, per germline. The CDR3 here is CASSAGLLYEQYV. The CDR3, as DNA: TGTGCCAGCAGCGCAGGACTGTTGTACGAGCAGTACGTC.

This clone was recorded only once. The J gene is TRBJ2-3, the V gene TRBV18; 8 nucleotides match TRBD1. Per the germline V gene, CDR1 is KGHSH and CDR2 is LQKENI. V gave up 6 bases and J gave up 2 bases; unmatched junction bases: 7. The CDR3 is 15 residues long. The CDR3 protein is CASSDGTGITDTQYF. The CDR3 DNA follows: TGTGCCAGCTCGGACGGGACAGGAATCACAGATACGCAGTATTTT. Drawing the rest from reference TRBV18 and TRBJ2-3, the complete variable domain is NAGVMQNPRHLVRRRGQEARLRCSPMKGHSHVYWYRQLPEEGLKFMVYLQKENIIDESGMPKERFSAEFPKEGPSILRIQQVVRGDSAAYFCASSDGTGITDTQYFGPGTRLTVL.

The CDR3 spells CASSVGAVSSYEQYF. The CDR3 DNA follows: TGTGCCAGCAGCGTAGGTGCGGTAAGCTCCTACGAGCAGTACTTC. This chain joins TRBV9 and TRBJ2-7; no reliable D call. The CDR3 runs 15 residues. CDR1 is SGDLS and CDR2 is YYNGEE in the germline V gene. Trimming removed 0 bases at V and 0 bases at J, with 10 bases between.

This chain links TRBV13 with TRBJ2-1, with a weak D call TRBD2 (6 bases). CDR3 length: 15 residues. The germline V gene encodes CDR1 PRHDT and CDR2 FYEKMQ (reference sequence). V lost 3 bases to trimming and J lost 8 bases, with 17 bases between them. Written as DNA, the CDR3 is TGTGCCAGCAGCTTTCGTTCTAGCGTTTTCCATGAGCAGTTCTTC. Translation gives CASSFRSSVFHEQFF.

The rearrangement links TRBV19 to TRBJ1-1; 10 bases are shared with TRBD1. Germline CDR1 is LNHDA and CDR2 is SQIVND (reference sequence). V lost 2 bases to trimming and J lost 4 bases; unmatched junction nucleotides: 4. The CDR3 totals 15 residues. The CDR3: CASSIRQGARTEAFF. CDR3 bases: TGTGCCAGTAGTATACGACAGGGGGCGCGCACTGAAGCTTTCTTT. The full variable domain, rest sourced from reference TRBV19 and TRBJ1-1, is DGGITQSPKYLFRKEGQNVTLSCEQNLNHDAMYWYRQDPGQGLRLIYYSQIVNDFQKGDIAEGYSVSREKKESFPLTVTSAQKNPTAFYLCASSIRQGARTEAFFGQGTRLTVV.

The genes are TRBV4-3 and TRBJ2-1; 12 nucleotides agree with TRBD2. The CDR3 runs 17 residues. Germline trimming cut 0 bases from V and 7 bases from J; bases unmatched to any gene: 7. Per germline, CDR1 LGHNA and CDR2 YSLEER. The CDR3 spells CASSQDPSGGAWNEQFF. CDR3 nucleotide sequence: TGCGCCAGCAGCCAAGATCCTAGCGGGGGGGCCTGGAATGAGCAGTTCTTC.

The CDR3 DNA is TGTGCCAGCAGTGGGGGCCCCTACGAGCAGTACTTC. Translation: CASSGGPYEQYF. This chain connects TRBV6-2 or TRBV6-3 to TRBJ2-7, with D possibly being TRBD1 (6 bases). The germline CDR1 and CDR2 sequences are MNHEY and SVGEGT. V shed 5 bases and J shed 2 bases, with 7 bases lying between them. The CDR3 spans 12 residues.

This clone was detected once. The chain joins TRBV27 to TRBJ2-7, with 7 bases lining up with TRBD2. The CDR3 runs to 13 residues. The germline gives CDR1 MNHEY, CDR2 SMNVEV (reference sequence). Trimming took 6 bases from V and 3 from J; bases not matched to a gene: 5. The CDR3 DNA follows: TGTGCCAGCAGGTCGCTAGCGGACTACGAGCAGTACTTC. Translated: CASRSLADYEQYF.